The T cell receptor beta chain under discussion was sequenced for a study of T cell responses to AZD1222 COVID-19 vaccine. Pooled samples include second doses given at about 4 or 12 weeks. In germline, CDR1 is SGHTA, CDR2 FQGTGA. This CDR3 has 15 residues. V lost 4 bases and J lost 0, with 13 bases in between. About this clone itself: The antigen remains undetermined.

Some clones are missing from TCRdb's copy, which holds only in-frame ones; the method was immunoSEQ multiplex PCR. The sample consists of 110,000 to 150,000 clones, approximately 90% of them appearing once. General study points: The number of AZD1222 recipients seropositive at baseline was only 5 to 7. CD4 TCRs associated with vaccination spanned spike, dominating at 160-218 and 743-854. Clonal diversity was possibly underestimated, and the donors were mostly white British, with more females.

Sequences were derived from peripheral blood, sampled 28 days after the second AZD1222 dose. The clonotype was recovered from an adult who received the AZD1222 COVID-19 vaccine. J is TRBJ2-7 and V is TRBV7-3; D assignment may be TRBD1 or TRBD2 (5 bases each). Written as DNA, the CDR3 is TGTGCCAGCAGCTCTTCTCCGGGACCCTCCTACGAGCAGTACTTC. Translating gives CASSSSPGPSYEQYF.